Given below is one T cell receptor beta chain in context. TCRdb's copy holds only in-frame clones and misses some; the assay was immunoSEQ multiplex PCR. Of about 72,000 clones in the sample, approximately 90% were seen once. This sample was included in a study of blood T cell repertoires in COVID-19. Study-level background: T cells, B-cell-depleted T cells, or PBMCs provided the cDNA or gDNA that served as material.

The CDR3 length is 12 residues. The junction had 2 bases not matched to a gene; V was cut back by 6 bases and J by 5 bases. Germline V gene data show CDR1 as MNHEY and CDR2 as SVGAGI. The clonotype comes from a man in his 70s with active or convalescent COVID-19. This chain uses TRBV6-5 with TRBJ2-5; TRBD2 matches at 8 bases. The material sequenced was peripheral blood. The CDR3 coding sequence is TGTGCCAGCAGGAGACTAGCGGAGACCCAGTACTTC. Translated, it gives CASRRLAETQYF.